What follows is one T cell receptor (beta chain) and its context. Antigen unknown. The method was immunoSEQ multiplex PCR; TCRdb's version includes in-frame clones alone and lacks a portion of them. Of approximately 110,000 clones listed, 87% are singletons. The sample originates from a study of T cell responses to AZD1222 COVID-19 vaccine. Turning to the study itself: Second-dose intervals near 4 or 12 weeks were combined. Overall study results and limits: Clonal diversity was possibly underestimated; the donors were predominantly white British and more often female. It was only after the peak T cell response that any repertoires were sampled.

The CDR3 loop spans 14 amino acids. V was trimmed by 2 bases and J by 1 base, leaving 8 bases between them. The germline gives CDR1 LNHDA, CDR2 SQIVND (reference sequence). This sequence was found in an adult in good health. The chain carries TRBV19 and TRBJ1-1; a possible D gene is TRBD1 (5 bases). The specimen comprised peripheral blood, sampled on day 0 of AZD1222 vaccination. CDR3 loop: CASSITGENTEAFF. Here the CDR3 DNA reads TGTGCCAGTAGTATAACAGGAGAGAACACTGAAGCTTTCTTT.